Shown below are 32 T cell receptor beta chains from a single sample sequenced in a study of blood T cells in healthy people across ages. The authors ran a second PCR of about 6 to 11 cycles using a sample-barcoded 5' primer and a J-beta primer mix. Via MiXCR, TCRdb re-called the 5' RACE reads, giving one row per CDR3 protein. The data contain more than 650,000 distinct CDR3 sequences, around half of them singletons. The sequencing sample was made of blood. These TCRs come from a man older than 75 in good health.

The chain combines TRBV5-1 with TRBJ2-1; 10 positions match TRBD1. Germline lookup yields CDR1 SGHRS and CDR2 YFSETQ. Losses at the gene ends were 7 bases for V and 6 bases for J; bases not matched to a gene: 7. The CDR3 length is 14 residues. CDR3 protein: CASSRTGGSNEQFF. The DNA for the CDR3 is TGCGCCAGCTCACGGACAGGGGGTAGCAATGAGCAGTTCTTC.

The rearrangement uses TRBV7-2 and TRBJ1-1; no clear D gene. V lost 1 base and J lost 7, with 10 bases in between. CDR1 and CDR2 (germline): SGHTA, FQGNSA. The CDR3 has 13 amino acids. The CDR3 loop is CASSLVPQNEAFF. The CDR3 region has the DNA TGTGCCAGCAGCTTAGTCCCCCAAAATGAAGCTTTCTTT.

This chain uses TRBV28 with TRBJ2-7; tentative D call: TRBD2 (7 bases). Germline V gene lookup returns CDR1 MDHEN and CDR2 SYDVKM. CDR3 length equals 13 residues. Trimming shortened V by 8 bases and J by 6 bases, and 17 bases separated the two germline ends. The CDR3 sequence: CASGRTGGSEQYF. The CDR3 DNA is TGTGCCAGCGGCCGGACGGGGGGCTCCGAGCAGTACTTC.

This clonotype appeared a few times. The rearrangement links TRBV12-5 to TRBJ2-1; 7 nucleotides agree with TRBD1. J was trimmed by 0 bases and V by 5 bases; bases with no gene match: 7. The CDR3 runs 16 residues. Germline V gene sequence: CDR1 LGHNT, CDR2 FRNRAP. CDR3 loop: CASGTTGQSSYNEQFF. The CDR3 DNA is TGTGCTAGTGGTACCACGGGACAGAGCTCCTACAATGAGCAGTTCTTC.

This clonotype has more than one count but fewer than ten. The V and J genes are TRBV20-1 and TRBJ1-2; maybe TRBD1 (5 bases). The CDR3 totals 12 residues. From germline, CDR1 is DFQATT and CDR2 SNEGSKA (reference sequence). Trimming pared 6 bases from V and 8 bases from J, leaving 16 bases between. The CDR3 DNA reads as TGCAGTGCCGGACACCCAGCTGACGGCTACACCTTC. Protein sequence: CSAGHPADGYTF.

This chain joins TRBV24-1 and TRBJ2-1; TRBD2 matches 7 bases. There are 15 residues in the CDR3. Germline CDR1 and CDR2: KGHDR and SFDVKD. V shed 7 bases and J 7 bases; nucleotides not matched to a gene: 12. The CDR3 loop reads CATSGGAGVGNEQFF. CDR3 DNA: TGTGCCACCAGCGGAGGGGCGGGAGTTGGGAATGAGCAGTTCTTC.

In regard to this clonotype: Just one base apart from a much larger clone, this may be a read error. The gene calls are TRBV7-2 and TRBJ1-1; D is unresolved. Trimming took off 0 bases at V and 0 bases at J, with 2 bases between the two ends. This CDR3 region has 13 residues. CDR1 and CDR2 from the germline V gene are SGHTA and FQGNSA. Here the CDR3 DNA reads TGTGCCAGCAGCTTAGCTATGAACACTGAAGCTTTCTTT. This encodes CASSLAMNTEAFF.

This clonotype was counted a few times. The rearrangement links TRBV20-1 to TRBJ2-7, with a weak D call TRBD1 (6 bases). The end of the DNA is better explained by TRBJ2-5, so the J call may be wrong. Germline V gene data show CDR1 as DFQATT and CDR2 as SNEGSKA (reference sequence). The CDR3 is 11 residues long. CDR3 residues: CSARGGGTQYF. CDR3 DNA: TGCAGTGCTAGAGGAGGGGGGACCCAGTACTTC.

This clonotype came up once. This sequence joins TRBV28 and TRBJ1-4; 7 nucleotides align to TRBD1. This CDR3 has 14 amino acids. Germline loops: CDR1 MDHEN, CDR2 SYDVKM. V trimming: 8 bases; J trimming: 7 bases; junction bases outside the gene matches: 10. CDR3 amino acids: CASGLGQLGEKLFF. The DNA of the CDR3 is TGTGCCAGCGGATTGGGACAGCTGGGTGAAAAACTGTTTTTT. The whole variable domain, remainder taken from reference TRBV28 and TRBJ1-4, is DVKVTQSSRYLVKRTGEKVFLECVQDMDHENMFWYRQDPGLGLRLIYFSYDVKMKEKGDIPEGYSVSREKKERFSLILESASTNQTSMYLCASGLGQLGEKLFFGSGTQLSVL.

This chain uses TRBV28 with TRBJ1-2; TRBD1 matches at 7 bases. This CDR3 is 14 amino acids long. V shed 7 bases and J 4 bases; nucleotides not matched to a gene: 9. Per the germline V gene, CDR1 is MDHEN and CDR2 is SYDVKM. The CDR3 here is CASNPYRGIYGYTF. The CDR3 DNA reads TGTGCCAGCAACCCTTACAGGGGAATCTATGGCTACACCTTC.

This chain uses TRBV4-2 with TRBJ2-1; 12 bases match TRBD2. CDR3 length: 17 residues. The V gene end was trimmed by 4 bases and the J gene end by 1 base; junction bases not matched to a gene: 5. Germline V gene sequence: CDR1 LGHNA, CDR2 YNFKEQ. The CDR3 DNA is TGTGCCAGCAGCCGCCGACTAGCGGGAGATTCCTACAATGAGCAGTTCTTC. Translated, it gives CASSRRLAGDSYNEQFF.

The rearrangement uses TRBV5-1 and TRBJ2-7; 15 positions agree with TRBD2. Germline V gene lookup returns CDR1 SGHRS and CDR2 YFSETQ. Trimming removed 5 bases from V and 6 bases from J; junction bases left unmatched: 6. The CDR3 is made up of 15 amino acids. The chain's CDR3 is CASSLGLAGGTEQYF. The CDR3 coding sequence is TGCGCCAGCAGTCTGGGACTAGCGGGAGGTACCGAGCAGTACTTC.

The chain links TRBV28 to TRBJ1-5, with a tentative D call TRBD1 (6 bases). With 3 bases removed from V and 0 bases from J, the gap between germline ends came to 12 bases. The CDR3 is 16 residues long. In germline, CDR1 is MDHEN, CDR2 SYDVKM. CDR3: CASSLWTVNSNQPQHF. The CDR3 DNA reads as TGTGCCAGCAGTTTGTGGACAGTGAATAGCAATCAGCCCCAGCATTTT.

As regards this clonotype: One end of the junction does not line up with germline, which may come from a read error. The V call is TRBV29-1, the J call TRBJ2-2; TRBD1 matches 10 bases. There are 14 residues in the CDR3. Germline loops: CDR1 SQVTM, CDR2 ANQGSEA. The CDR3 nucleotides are TGCAGCGTGGAAGAGACAGGGGGCCCCGGGGAGCTGTTTTTT. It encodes CSVEETGGPGELFF.

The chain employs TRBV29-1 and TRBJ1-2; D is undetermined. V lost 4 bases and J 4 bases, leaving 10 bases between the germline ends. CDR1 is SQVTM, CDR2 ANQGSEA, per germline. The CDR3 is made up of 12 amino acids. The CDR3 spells CSVARGGYGYTF. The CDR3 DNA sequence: TGCAGCGTTGCGCGGGGTGGCTATGGCTACACCTTC.

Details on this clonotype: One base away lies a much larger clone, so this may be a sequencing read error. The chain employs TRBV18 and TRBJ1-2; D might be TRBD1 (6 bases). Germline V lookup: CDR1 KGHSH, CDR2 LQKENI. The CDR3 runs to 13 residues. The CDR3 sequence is CASPPRTANGYTF. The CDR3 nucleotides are TGTGCCAGCCCACCTCGGACAGCGAATGGCTACACCTTC.

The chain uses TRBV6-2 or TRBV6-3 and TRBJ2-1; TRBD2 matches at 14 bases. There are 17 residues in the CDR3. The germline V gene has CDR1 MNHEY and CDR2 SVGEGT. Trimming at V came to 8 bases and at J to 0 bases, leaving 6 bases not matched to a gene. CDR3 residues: CASVGLAGVGSYNEQFF. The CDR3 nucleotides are TGTGCCAGCGTGGGACTAGCGGGAGTGGGCTCCTACAATGAGCAGTTCTTC.

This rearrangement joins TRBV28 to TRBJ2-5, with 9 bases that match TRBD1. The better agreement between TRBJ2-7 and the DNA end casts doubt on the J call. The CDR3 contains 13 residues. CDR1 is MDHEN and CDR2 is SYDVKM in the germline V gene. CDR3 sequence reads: CASRQQGAFEQYF. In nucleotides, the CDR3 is TGTGCCAGCAGACAACAGGGGGCCTTCGAGCAGTACTTC.

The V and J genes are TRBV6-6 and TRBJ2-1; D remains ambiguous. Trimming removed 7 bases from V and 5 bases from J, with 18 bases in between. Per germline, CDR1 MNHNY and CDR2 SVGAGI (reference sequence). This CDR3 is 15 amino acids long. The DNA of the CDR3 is TGTGCCAGCACCACCAGCCCTCTAGGCAACAATGAGCAGTTCTTC. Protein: CASTTSPLGNNEQFF.

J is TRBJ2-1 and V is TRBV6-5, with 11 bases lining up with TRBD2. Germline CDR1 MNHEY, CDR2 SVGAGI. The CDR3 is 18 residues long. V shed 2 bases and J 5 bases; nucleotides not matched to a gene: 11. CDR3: CASSYRIISGRANNEQFF. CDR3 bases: TGTGCCAGCAGTTACAGGATAATTAGCGGGAGGGCCAACAATGAGCAGTTCTTC.

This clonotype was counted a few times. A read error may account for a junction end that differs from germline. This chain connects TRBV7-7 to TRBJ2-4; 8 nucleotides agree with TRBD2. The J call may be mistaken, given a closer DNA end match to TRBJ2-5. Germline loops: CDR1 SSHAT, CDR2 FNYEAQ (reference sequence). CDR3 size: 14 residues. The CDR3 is CASSTGLAGETQYF. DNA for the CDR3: TGTGCTAGCAGCACCGGACTAGCCGGAGAGACCCAGTACTTC.

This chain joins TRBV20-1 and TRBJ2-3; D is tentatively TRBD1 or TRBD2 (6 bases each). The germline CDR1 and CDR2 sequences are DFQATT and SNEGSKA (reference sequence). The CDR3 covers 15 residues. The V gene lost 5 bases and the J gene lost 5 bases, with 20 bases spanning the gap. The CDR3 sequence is CSAPNFWGAGDTQYF. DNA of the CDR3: TGCAGTGCTCCCAATTTCTGGGGGGCTGGAGATACGCAGTATTTT.

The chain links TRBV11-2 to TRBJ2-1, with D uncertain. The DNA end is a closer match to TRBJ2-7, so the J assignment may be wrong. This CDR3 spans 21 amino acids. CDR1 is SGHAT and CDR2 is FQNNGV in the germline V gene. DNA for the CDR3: TGTGCCAGCAGCTTATTACTTCGGTTGGGCAGTGACGCCTGGAGTTACAATGAGCAGTACTTC. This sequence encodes CASSLLLRLGSDAWSYNEQYF.

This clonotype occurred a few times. The CDR3 DNA follows: TGTGCCAGCAGCCCTAGCGCAGGGAGTCAGGCTAATGCCAAAAACATTCAGTACTTC. Its protein is CASSPSAGSQANAKNIQYF. The chain joins TRBV7-2 to TRBJ2-4; a possible D gene is TRBD2 (6 bases). Germline V gene data show CDR1 as SGHTA and CDR2 as FQGNSA. CDR3 size: 19 residues. Trimming shortened V by 5 bases and J by 1 base, and 24 bases separated the two germline ends. Full variable domain (outside the CDR3, taken from reference TRBV7-2 and TRBJ2-4): GAGVSQSPSNKVTEKGKDVELRCDPISGHTALYWYRQSLGQGLEFLIYFQGNSAPDKSGLPSDRFSAERTGGSVSTLTIQRTQQEDSAVYLCASSPSAGSQANAKNIQYFGAGTRLSVL.

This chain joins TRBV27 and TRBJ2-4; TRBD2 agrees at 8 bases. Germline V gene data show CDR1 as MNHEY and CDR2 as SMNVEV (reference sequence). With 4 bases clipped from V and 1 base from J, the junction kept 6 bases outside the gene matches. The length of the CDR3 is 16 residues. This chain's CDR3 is CASSSPAGGAKNIQYF. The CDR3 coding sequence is TGTGCCAGCAGTTCTCCGGCGGGAGGTGCCAAAAACATTCAGTACTTC.

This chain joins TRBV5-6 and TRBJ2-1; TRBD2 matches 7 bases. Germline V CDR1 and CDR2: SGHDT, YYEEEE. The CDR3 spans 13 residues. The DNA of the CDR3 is TGTGCAAGAACAAAGCGGGGACACAATGAGCAGTTCTTC. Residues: CARTKRGHNEQFF.

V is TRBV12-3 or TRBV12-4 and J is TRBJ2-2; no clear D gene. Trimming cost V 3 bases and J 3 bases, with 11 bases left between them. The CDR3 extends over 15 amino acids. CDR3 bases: TGTGCCAGCAGTTTTGACCGCATGGACACCGGGGAGCTGTTTTTT. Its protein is CASSFDRMDTGELFF.

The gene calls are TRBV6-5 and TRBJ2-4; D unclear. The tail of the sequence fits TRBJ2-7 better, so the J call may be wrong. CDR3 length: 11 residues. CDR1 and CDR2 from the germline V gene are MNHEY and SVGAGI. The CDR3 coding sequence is TGTGCCACTACTTCCTACTACGAGCAGTACTTC. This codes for CATTSYYEQYF.

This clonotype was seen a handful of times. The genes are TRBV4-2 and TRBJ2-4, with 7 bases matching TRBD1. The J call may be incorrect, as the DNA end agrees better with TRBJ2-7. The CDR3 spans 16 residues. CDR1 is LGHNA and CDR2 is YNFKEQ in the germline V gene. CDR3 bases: TGTGCCAGCAGCCGAGACACCGGGACAGAGGGCTACGAGCAGTACTTC. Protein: CASSRDTGTEGYEQYF.

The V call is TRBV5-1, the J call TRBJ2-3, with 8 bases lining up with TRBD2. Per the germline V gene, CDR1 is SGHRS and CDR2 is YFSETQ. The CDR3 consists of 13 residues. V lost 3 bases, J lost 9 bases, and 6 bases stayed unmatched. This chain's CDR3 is CASSSTERGTQYF. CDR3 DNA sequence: TGCGCCAGCAGCTCTACAGAGCGGGGGACGCAGTATTTT.

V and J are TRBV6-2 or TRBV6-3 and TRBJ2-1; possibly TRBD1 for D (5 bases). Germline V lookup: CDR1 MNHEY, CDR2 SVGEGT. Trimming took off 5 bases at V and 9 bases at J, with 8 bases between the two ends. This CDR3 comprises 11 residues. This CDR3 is CASSPGIEQFF. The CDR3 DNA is TGTGCCAGCAGTCCAGGGATTGAGCAGTTCTTC.

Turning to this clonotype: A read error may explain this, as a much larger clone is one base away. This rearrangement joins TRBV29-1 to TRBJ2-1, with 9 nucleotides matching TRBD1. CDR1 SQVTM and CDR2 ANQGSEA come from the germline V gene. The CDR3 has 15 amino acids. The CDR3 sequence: CSVAAPGTGHNEQLF. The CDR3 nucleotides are TGCAGCGTTGCGGCCCCCGGGACAGGGCACAATGAGCAGTTATTC.